This TCR beta chain was captured by sequencing in a study of T-cell reconstitution after alpha-beta-depleted transplantation in children. A library of TCRbeta sequences, prepared with unique molecular identifiers, was generated. TCRdb independently ran MiXCR on the PCR reads; one entry per CDR3 protein. The repertoire consists of 490,000 or so distinct CDR3 sequences, with approximately 10% occurring once and the leading ten covering 2%. Trimming took 0 bases from V and 4 from J, leaving 8 bases between them. The CDR3 has 13 residues. Per germline, CDR1 SGHKS and CDR2 YYEKEE (reference sequence). The sample holds many counts of this clonotype.

The source was PBMCs, collected before TCRalphabeta/CD19-depleted stem cell transplant. The chain is built from TRBV5-5 and TRBJ2-7; D call uncertain. This sequence was found in a child aged 2-15 years with inherited bone marrow failure, due to receive a stem cell transplant. The CDR3 here is CASSLGTYYEQYF. The DNA for the CDR3 is TGTGCCAGCAGCTTGGGGACGTATTACGAGCAGTACTTC.